This T cell receptor (beta chain) was captured in a study of Ad26.COV2.S vaccination and SARS-CoV-2 variants. Across the whole study: The study gave Ad26.COV2.S intramuscularly, once or twice 56 days apart.

This table comes from immunoSEQ multiplex PCR, and its TCRdb copy is limited to in-frame clones, with some not included. The profile covers about 440,000 clones, with roughly 89% appearing a single time and 9.5% to 15% taken by the ten largest. Study findings and constraints: TCR breadth and depth estimates may have understated total T cell responses.

Documented treatment: some 20 received Ad26.COV2.S at low or high dose, single or two shots; roughly five received placebo; per-sample allocation not given. The samples date from day 63 after the first vaccine or placebo injection. The CDR3 contains 18 residues. Deletions cut 4 bases from V and 0 bases from J, with 19 bases between. Looked up from germline, CDR1 is SGHVS and CDR2 is FQNEAQ. In regard to this clone: Its antigen is currently unknown.

This receptor was identified in a person between 18 and 59 years old who received the Ad26.COV2.S COVID-19 vaccine or a placebo. The source material was peripheral blood, sampled in a trial of Ad26.COV2.S vaccine versus placebo. The chain uses TRBV7-8 and TRBJ2-4, with D possibly matching TRBD1 (6 bases). This CDR3 reads CASSSVDRIPIAKNIQYF. The CDR3 bases are TGTGCCAGCAGCTCTGTGGACAGAATTCCCATAGCCAAAAACATTCAGTACTTC.